This passage covers 24 T cell receptor beta chains from one sample sequenced in a study of cytomegalovirus exposure and HLA in healthy donors. 13 Jbeta primers and 60 Vbeta primers were used for the PCR. Using immunoSEQ multiplex PCR, the repertoire was profiled, and TCRdb retains in-frame clones only, with some absent. This sample has about 170,000 clones, with approximately 71% found just once. The material sequenced was PBMCs. The receptor source for this set is a girl aged 10-17 years in good health and CMV-seronegative.

The chain links TRBV18 to TRBJ1-4; D is ambiguous. Germline V gene sequence: CDR1 KGHSH, CDR2 LQKENI. V lost 4 bases and J lost 0, with 12 bases in between. This CDR3 has 16 amino acids. The CDR3 DNA follows: TGTGCCAGCTCACAATTTGACACCGCAACTAATGAAAAACTGTTTTTT. Amino acids: CASSQFDTATNEKLFF.

This clone was picked up a small number of times. The rearrangement links TRBV13 to TRBJ2-3; possible D gene TRBD2, 7 bases. The CDR3 has 14 amino acids. Germline CDR1 is PRHDT and CDR2 is FYEKMQ (reference sequence). Trimming left V 5 bases short and J 2 bases short, with 11 bases between. The CDR3 DNA sequence: TGTGCCAGCAGCGGGGGGGGCTTCACAGATACGCAGTATTTT. It is translated as CASSGGGFTDTQYF.

This clone was recorded only once. The chain has TRBV6-5 and TRBJ1-4; D unresolved. Trimming shortened V by 4 bases and J by 0 bases, and 6 bases separated the two germline ends. The CDR3 covers 14 residues. The V gene's germline CDR1 is MNHEY and CDR2 SVGAGI. The CDR3 DNA follows: TGTGCCAGCAGTTCAGGTCCAACTAATGAAAAACTGTTTTTT. It specifies CASSSGPTNEKLFF.

This clone was seen a few times. The rearrangement links TRBV6-5 to TRBJ2-7, with 8 bases lining up with TRBD2. Germline V lookup: CDR1 MNHEY, CDR2 SVGAGI. This CDR3 spans 13 amino acids. V lost 7 bases and J lost 3; bases outside the gene matches: 5. The CDR3 sequence is CASTTGTSYEQYF. CDR3 DNA sequence: TGTGCCAGCACCACTGGGACTAGCTACGAGCAGTACTTC.

V and J are TRBV5-6 and TRBJ1-2; the match to TRBD1 covers 8 bases. Losses at the gene ends were 3 bases for V and 3 bases for J; bases not matched to a gene: 10. Germline V gene sequence: CDR1 SGHDT, CDR2 YYEEEE. The CDR3 spans 16 residues. This chain's CDR3 is CASSSFGQGSHYGYTF. In DNA form, the CDR3 reads TGTGCCAGCAGCTCATTCGGACAGGGATCCCACTATGGCTACACCTTC.

The CDR3 spells CASTIDRANYGYTF. The CDR3 coding sequence is TGTGCCAGCACCATCGACAGGGCGAACTATGGCTACACCTTC. The J gene is TRBJ1-2, the V gene TRBV6-1; 7 bases fit TRBD1. This CDR3 is built from 14 residues. The J segment lost 2 bases and the V segment lost 7 bases, leaving 7 bases of the junction unmatched. Germline CDR1 reads MNHNS; CDR2 reads SASEGT.

This clone was counted only a few times. The chain links TRBV27 to TRBJ1-4; 12 bases fit TRBD1. CDR3 length: 21 residues. V lost 7 bases and J lost 0; bases outside the gene matches: 18. CDR1 and CDR2 (germline): MNHEY, SMNVEV (reference sequence). Written as DNA, the CDR3 is TGTGCCAGCATCAAGGGACAGGGGGCGCCCCGGGACGGGGCAACTAATGAAAAACTGTTTTTT. Protein product: CASIKGQGAPRDGATNEKLFF.

The chain has TRBV19 and TRBJ1-6; 12 positions agree with TRBD1. V lost 6 bases, J lost 8 bases, and 20 bases stayed unmatched. Germline V gene sequence: CDR1 LNHDA, CDR2 SQIVND (reference sequence). This CDR3 is 20 amino acids long. CDR3 residues: CASRRDRGPTTQTWDSPLHF. For the CDR3, the DNA is TGTGCCAGTAGGCGGGACAGGGGGCCAACGACGCAAACTTGGGATTCACCCCTCCACTTT.

This clone turned up a few times. In the same sample, other DNA sequences code for this CDR3. The gene calls are TRBV13 and TRBJ1-1; 7 nucleotides align to TRBD1. V gave up 3 bases and J gave up 1 base; unmatched junction bases: 2. This CDR3 is built from 14 residues. CDR1 and CDR2 from the germline V gene are PRHDT and FYEKMQ (reference sequence). CDR3 sequence reads: CASSFRTGNTEAFF. In DNA form, the CDR3 reads TGTGCCAGCAGCTTCCGGACAGGGAACACTGAAGCTTTCTTT. Full variable domain (outside the CDR3, taken from reference TRBV13 and TRBJ1-1): AAGVIQSPRHLIKEKRETATLKCYPIPRHDTVYWYQQGPGQDPQFLISFYEKMQSDKGSIPDRFSAQQFSDYHSELNMSSLELGDSALYFCASSFRTGNTEAFFGQGTRLTVV.

The chain is built from TRBV6-5 and TRBJ1-2, with 11 bases identical to TRBD1. Germline V CDR1 and CDR2: MNHEY, SVGAGI. CDR3 length equals 15 residues. J gave up 5 bases and V 2 bases, and 4 bases lay outside the gene matches. CDR3 in amino acids: CASSYRTGGGYGYTF. The CDR3 nucleotides read TGTGCCAGCAGTTACAGGACAGGGGGCGGTTATGGCTACACCTTC.

The CDR3 DNA follows: TGTGCCAGCTCGACCCGGGACAGGGTTAGTGAAAAACTGTTTTTT. Residues: CASSTRDRVSEKLFF. The J gene is TRBJ1-4, the V gene TRBV18; 9 bases align to TRBD1. With V trimmed by 6 bases and J by 7 bases, 9 bases remained unmatched. The CDR3 covers 15 residues. The germline V gene encodes CDR1 KGHSH and CDR2 LQKENI. Filled out from reference TRBV18 and TRBJ1-4, the complete variable domain reads NAGVMQNPRHLVRRRGQEARLRCSPMKGHSHVYWYRQLPEEGLKFMVYLQKENIIDESGMPKERFSAEFPKEGPSILRIQQVVRGDSAAYFCASSTRDRVSEKLFFGSGTQLSVL.

The gene calls are TRBV19 and TRBJ1-1, with a tentative D call TRBD1 (5 bases). There are 18 residues in the CDR3. Trimming took 0 bases from V and 8 from J, leaving 25 bases between them. CDR1 LNHDA and CDR2 SQIVND come from the germline V gene (reference sequence). DNA of the CDR3: TGTGCCAGTAGTATAGACCCTCGAAGGGCGCGGGGCCTCCCAGAAGCTTTCTTT. It specifies CASSIDPRRARGLPEAFF.

The gene calls are TRBV6-1 and TRBJ2-5; a weak D match, TRBD1 (6 bases). Per the germline V gene, CDR1 is MNHNS and CDR2 is SASEGT. V shed 2 bases and J shed 4 bases, with 20 bases lying between them. The CDR3 has 17 residues. The CDR3 region has the DNA TGTGCCAGCAGTGAAAGAAATTGGGGGCGAGGAATAGAGACCCAGTACTTC. Translated: CASSERNWGRGIETQYF.

Only a few counts were recorded for this clone. The chain uses TRBV28 and TRBJ1-1; 8 nucleotides agree with TRBD1. From germline, CDR1 is MDHEN and CDR2 SYDVKM. There are 14 residues in the CDR3. Trimming took 2 bases from V and 3 from J; bases not matched to a gene: 2. CDR3 nucleotide sequence: TGTGCCAGCAGTTTACAGGGGGCGGACACTGAAGCTTTCTTT. Its protein is CASSLQGADTEAFF.

This clone appeared a few times. J is TRBJ2-3 and V is TRBV7-9; no definite D call. V dropped 5 bases and J dropped 0 bases, with 3 bases sitting between them. Germline V gives CDR1 SEHNR, CDR2 FQNEAQ (reference sequence). This CDR3 contains 12 residues. CDR3 amino acids: CASSLSTDTQYF. The CDR3 nucleotides are TGTGCCAGCAGCCTAAGCACAGATACGCAGTATTTT.

This chain connects TRBV2 to TRBJ2-3; D unclear. Germline V gene lookup returns CDR1 SNHLY and CDR2 FYNNEI. V was clipped by 1 base and J by 4 bases, with 9 bases between them. The CDR3 runs 14 residues. CDR3 in amino acids: CASSEGVAPDTQYF. In DNA, the CDR3 is TGTGCCAGCAGTGAAGGGGTAGCTCCAGATACGCAGTATTTT.

This clone was seen once. The CDR3 loop is CASSVGLAGGASSYNEQFF. The CDR3 DNA reads as TGTGCCAGCAGCGTAGGACTAGCGGGGGGCGCGAGCTCCTACAATGAGCAGTTCTTC. This chain uses TRBV9 with TRBJ2-1; 13 bases fit TRBD2. There are 19 residues in the CDR3. Germline V gene lookup returns CDR1 SGDLS and CDR2 YYNGEE. J was trimmed by 0 bases and V by 0 bases; bases with no gene match: 6.

The chain couples TRBV19 to TRBJ2-7; TRBD1 aligns across 9 bases. With V trimmed by 5 bases and J by 1 base, 9 bases remained unmatched. From germline, CDR1 is LNHDA and CDR2 SQIVND (reference sequence). The CDR3 is 16 amino acids. DNA of the CDR3: TGTGCCAGTAGTCTAGGCCTGGACAGGGGTTCCTACGAGCAGTACTTC. Encoded protein: CASSLGLDRGSYEQYF.

This clone was seen only a few times. V usage is TRBV7-8 and J usage is TRBJ2-2; 7 bases are shared with TRBD1. Losses at the gene ends were 3 bases for V and 0 bases for J; bases not matched to a gene: 4. CDR3 length: 16 amino acids. Germline CDR1 reads SGHVS; CDR2 reads FQNEAQ. CDR3 loop: CASSFMTGTNTGELFF. DNA for the CDR3: TGTGCCAGCAGCTTTATGACAGGGACGAACACCGGGGAGCTGTTTTTT.

This chain's CDR3 is CASSSITVGTDTQYF. CDR3 nucleotide sequence: TGTGCCAGCAGTTCTATTACTGTGGGCACAGATACGCAGTATTTT. The chain has TRBV6-5 and TRBJ2-3, with unresolved D. The CDR3 extends over 15 amino acids. V was cut by 4 bases and J by 1 base, with 12 bases left in between. The germline V gene encodes CDR1 MNHEY and CDR2 SVGAGI.

Only a few counts were recorded for this clone. The chain carries TRBV6-1 and TRBJ1-1, with D perhaps matching TRBD1 (5 bases). The V gene lost 8 bases and the J gene lost 2 bases, with 9 bases spanning the gap. CDR1 and CDR2 (germline): MNHNS, SASEGT. The CDR3 is 12 amino acids. CDR3 DNA sequence: TGTGCCAGCGTAAGGGGAAACACTGAAGCTTTCTTT. Amino acid sequence: CASVRGNTEAFF.

This rearrangement joins TRBV2 to TRBJ2-7; 8 bases align to TRBD1. CDR3 length: 14 residues. The V gene end was trimmed by 5 bases and the J gene end by 7 bases; junction bases not matched to a gene: 10. Germline V gene sequence: CDR1 SNHLY, CDR2 FYNNEI. CDR3 sequence reads: CASSSRQGASEQYF. CDR3 bases: TGTGCCAGCAGTTCCCGGCAGGGGGCGAGTGAGCAGTACTTC.

In DNA, the CDR3 is TGCATGGTCAGGGCGAACACTGAAGCTTTCTTT. Translated: CMVRANTEAFF. The V call is TRBV20-1, the J call TRBJ1-1; TRBD1 is a possible D gene (5 bases). The CDR3 extends over 11 amino acids. Germline V CDR1 and CDR2: DFQATT, SNEGSKA (reference sequence).

This chain links TRBV18 with TRBJ1-1, with D uncertain. The CDR3 totals 13 residues. Deletions cut 6 bases from V and 0 bases from J, with 8 bases between. Germline CDR1 reads KGHSH; CDR2 reads LQKENI. The CDR3 loop reads CASSDGMNTEAFF. The CDR3 DNA reads TGTGCCAGCTCGGACGGGATGAACACTGAAGCTTTCTTT.